The 10 T cell receptor beta chains given below trace back to one sample, sequenced in a study of OX40 agonist ivuxolimab in advanced cancers. Profiled with immunoSEQ multiplex PCR; TCRdb holds only in-frame clones, not every one. This table holds fewer than 25,000 clones, over 65% found once. The sequencing here drew on CD4+ or CD8+ T cells sorted from blood, taken in a trial of the OX40 agonist ivuxolimab. These TCRs come from an adult with an advanced solid tumor such as melanoma, head and neck, liver or kidney cancer.

The rearrangement uses TRBV1 and TRBJ2-3; TRBD2, the table's D call, was not compared with the DNA. TRBV1 is a pseudogene. The CDR3 length is 22 residues. CDR3 residues: CTSSQIPLTSGKPPWSTDTQYF. For the CDR3, the DNA is TGCACCAGCAGCCAAATCCCTCTAACTAGCGGAAAACCCCCTTGGAGCACAGATACGCAGTATTTT.

This chain connects TRBV5-4 to TRBJ2-5, with D unresolved. The ends were cut back, 0 bases at V and 5 bases at J, with 14 bases in the middle. CDR1 and CDR2 (germline): SGHNT, YYREEE (reference sequence). CDR3 length: 15 amino acids. The CDR3 bases are TGTGCCAGCAGCTTGGGACCCACCCTCGGGGAGACCCAGTACTTC. Encoded protein: CASSLGPTLGETQYF. The full variable domain, rest sourced from reference TRBV5-4 and TRBJ2-5, is ETGVTQSPTHLIKTRGQQVTLRCSSQSGHNTVSWYQQALGQGPQFIFQYYREEENGRGNFPPRFSGLQFPNYSSELNVNALELDDSALYLCASSLGPTLGETQYFGPGTRLLVL.

The rearrangement uses TRBV7-9 and TRBJ1-1; D may be TRBD1 (5 bases). V lost 1 base and J 6 bases, leaving 6 bases between the germline ends. CDR1 is SEHNR and CDR2 is FQNEAQ in the germline V gene (reference sequence). CDR3 length: 12 amino acids. The CDR3 loop is CASSLGQPEAFF. The CDR3 bases are TGTGCCAGCAGCTTAGGACAGCCTGAAGCTTTCTTT. The full variable domain, rest sourced from reference TRBV7-9 and TRBJ1-1, is DTGVSQNPRHKITKRGQNVTFRCDPISEHNRLYWYRQTLGQGPEFLTYFQNEAQLEKSRLLSDRFSAERPKGSFSTLEIQRTEQGDSAMYLCASSLGQPEAFFGQGTRLTVV.

Comment on this clone: The junction departs from the called germline gene at one end, perhaps through a read error. The chain recombines TRBV7-7 with TRBJ2-7; D may correspond to TRBD1 or TRBD2 (5 bases each). Per the germline V gene, CDR1 is SSHAT and CDR2 is FNYEAQ (reference sequence). The CDR3 spans 13 residues. The CDR3 protein is CASSLGVGDEQYF. CDR3 nucleotide sequence: TGTGCTAGCAGCTTAGGAGTGGGGGACGAGCAGTACTTC.

The chain carries TRBV27 and TRBJ1-2; the D is unclear. The length of the CDR3 is 14 residues. Germline CDR1 reads MNHEY; CDR2 reads SMNVEV (reference sequence). V lost 3 bases to trimming and J lost 0 bases, with 8 bases between them. The CDR3 protein is CASSLSLSNYGYTF. The CDR3 DNA is TGTGCCAGCAGTTTGAGCCTTTCTAACTATGGCTACACCTTC.

The rearrangement links TRBV6-5 to TRBJ2-2; D remains unclear. With 4 bases removed from V and 4 bases from J, the gap between germline ends came to 10 bases. Germline-derived CDR1 and CDR2 are MNHEY and SVGAGI. CDR3 length equals 14 residues. In nucleotides, the CDR3 is TGTGCCAGCAGTTGGTCACGAACCACCGGGGAGCTGTTTTTT. Encoded protein: CASSWSRTTGELFF.

The V and J genes are TRBV5-1 and TRBJ2-5; D not resolved. The CDR3 length is 12 residues. Germline V CDR1 and CDR2: SGHRS, YFSETQ. Trimming removed 3 bases at V and 6 bases at J, with 9 bases between. CDR3 residues: CASSSSSKTQYF. Here the CDR3 DNA reads TGCGCCAGCAGCTCATCCAGCAAGACCCAGTACTTC.

This chain uses TRBV9 with TRBJ2-2; D remains ambiguous. The ends were cut back, 3 bases at V and 0 bases at J, with 9 bases in the middle. The CDR3 has 15 amino acids. Germline V lookup: CDR1 SGDLS, CDR2 YYNGEE. The CDR3 nucleotides read TGTGCCAGCAGCGATAGGTCTACGAACACCGGGGAGCTGTTTTTT. Translated: CASSDRSTNTGELFF.

This clone was counted only a few times. The CDR3 nucleotides read TGTGCCAGCAGCTTACGACCCCAGGGTATCGGGGAGCTGTTTTTT. Amino acid sequence: CASSLRPQGIGELFF. The chain employs TRBV7-2 and TRBJ2-2, with a tentative D call TRBD1 (5 bases). The CDR3 is 15 amino acids. Trimming stripped 2 bases from V and 7 bases from J, with 14 bases between. CDR1 and CDR2 from the germline V gene are SGHTA and FQGNSA.

This chain uses TRBV7-9 with TRBJ2-5; D remains unclear. Germline CDR1 is SEHNR and CDR2 is FQNEAQ (reference sequence). Trimming pared 2 bases from V and 2 bases from J, leaving 6 bases between. The CDR3 runs to 13 residues. The CDR3 nucleotides are TGTGCCAGCAGCTTACACAGTCAAGAGACCCAGTACTTC. Amino acid sequence: CASSLHSQETQYF.